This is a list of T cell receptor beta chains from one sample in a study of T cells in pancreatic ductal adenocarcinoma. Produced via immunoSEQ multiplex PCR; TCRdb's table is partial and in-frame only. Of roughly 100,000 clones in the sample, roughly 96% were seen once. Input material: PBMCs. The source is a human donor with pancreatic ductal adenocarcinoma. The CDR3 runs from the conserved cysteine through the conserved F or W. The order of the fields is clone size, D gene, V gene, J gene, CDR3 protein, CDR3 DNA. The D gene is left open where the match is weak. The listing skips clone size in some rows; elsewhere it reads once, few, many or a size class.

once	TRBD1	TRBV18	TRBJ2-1	CASSDRTGNEQFF	TGTGCCAGCTCAGACAGGACAGGCAATGAGCAGTTCTTC
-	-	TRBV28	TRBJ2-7	CASSKGQIAYEQYF	TGTGCCAGCAGCAAAGGACAGATTGCGTACGAGCAGTACTTC
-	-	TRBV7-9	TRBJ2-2	CASSGFEVTGELFF	TGTGCCAGCAGCGGTTTTGAGGTGACCGGGGAGCTGTTTTTT
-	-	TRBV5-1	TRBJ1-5	CASNGSGQPQHF	TGCGCCAGCAACGGCTCAGGGCAGCCCCAGCATTTT
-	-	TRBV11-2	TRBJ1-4	CASSFDPGENEKLFF	TGTGCCAGCAGCTTTGATCCCGGGGAAAATGAAAAACTGTTTTTT
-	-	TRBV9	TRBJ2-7	CASSPRGAIPYEQYF	TGTGCCAGCAGCCCACGGGGGGCCATACCCTACGAGCAGTACTTC
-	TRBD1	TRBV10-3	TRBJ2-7	CAIRQGAGNYEQYF	TGTGCCATCAGGCAGGGGGCAGGGAACTACGAGCAGTACTTC
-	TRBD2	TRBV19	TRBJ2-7	CASSYRGGEKPYEQYF	TGTGCCAGTAGTTACCGGGGGGGAGAGAAACCCTACGAGCAGTACTTC
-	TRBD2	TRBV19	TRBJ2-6	CASSTLAAIPLGANVLTF	TGTGCCAGTAGTACCCTAGCGGCAATTCCGTTGGGGGCCAACGTCCTGACTTTC
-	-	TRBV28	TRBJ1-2	CASSSPGVGYTF	TGTGCCAGCAGTTCTCCAGGGGTTGGCTACACCTTC
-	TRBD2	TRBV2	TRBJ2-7	CASSEAGVGEQYF	TGTGCCAGCAGTGAGGCGGGAGTGGGAGAGCAGTACTTC
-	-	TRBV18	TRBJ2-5	CASSRGTQETQYF	TGTGCCAGCTCAAGGGGGACCCAAGAGACCCAGTACTTC
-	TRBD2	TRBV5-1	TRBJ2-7	CASSPTSGENYEQYF	TGCGCCAGCAGCCCGACAAGCGGGGAGAACTACGAGCAGTACTTC
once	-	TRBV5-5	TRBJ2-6	CASSPDSGANVLTF	TGTGCCAGCAGCCCAGACTCTGGGGCCAACGTCCTGACTTTC
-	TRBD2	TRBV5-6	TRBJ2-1	CASSPYPSGGLNEQFF	TGTGCCAGCAGCCCGTACCCTAGCGGGGGTCTTAATGAGCAGTTCTTC
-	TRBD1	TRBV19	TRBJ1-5	CASSFGQELSPQHF	TGTGCCAGTAGTTTTGGACAGGAATTAAGCCCCCAGCATTTT
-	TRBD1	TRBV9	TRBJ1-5	CASSVEGAANQPQHF	TGTGCCAGCAGCGTAGAGGGGGCGGCTAATCAGCCCCAGCATTTT
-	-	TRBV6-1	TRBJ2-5	CASSEGSAAKMETQYF	TGTGCCAGCAGTGAAGGGAGTGCAGCAAAAATGGAGACCCAGTACTTC